This TCR beta chain comes out of a study of Ad26.COV2.S vaccination and SARS-CoV-2 variants. Study-level results: In vaccinated individuals, spike-specific CD8+ and CD4+ T cell responses reportedly displayed substantial breadth. Comparability of non-spike TCR breadth was observed across vaccine and placebo recipients.

Treatment of the sample: 15 to 20 received Ad26.COV2.S at low or high dose, single or two shots; about 5 received placebo; per-sample allocation not given. The investigators took samples on day 63 after the first vaccine or placebo injection. Some clones are missing from TCRdb's copy, which holds only in-frame ones; the method was immunoSEQ multiplex PCR. The table has around 420,000 clones, approximately 87% seen once. The CDR3 length is 14 residues. V trimming: 4 bases; J trimming: 2 bases; junction bases outside the gene matches: 5. Germline V gene lookup returns CDR1 SNHLY and CDR2 FYNNEI. This clone was observed a few times. Its antigen is as yet unknown.

This TCR was sampled from a person aged 18-60 years who received the Ad26.COV2.S COVID-19 vaccine or a placebo. The rearrangement uses TRBV2 and TRBJ2-7, with 7 positions matching TRBD1. The sample consisted of peripheral blood, taken in a trial of Ad26.COV2.S vaccine versus placebo. In DNA form, the CDR3 reads TGTGCCAGCAGTGCGGAGACAGGGACCTACGAGCAGTACTTC. Amino acids: CASSAETGTYEQYF.